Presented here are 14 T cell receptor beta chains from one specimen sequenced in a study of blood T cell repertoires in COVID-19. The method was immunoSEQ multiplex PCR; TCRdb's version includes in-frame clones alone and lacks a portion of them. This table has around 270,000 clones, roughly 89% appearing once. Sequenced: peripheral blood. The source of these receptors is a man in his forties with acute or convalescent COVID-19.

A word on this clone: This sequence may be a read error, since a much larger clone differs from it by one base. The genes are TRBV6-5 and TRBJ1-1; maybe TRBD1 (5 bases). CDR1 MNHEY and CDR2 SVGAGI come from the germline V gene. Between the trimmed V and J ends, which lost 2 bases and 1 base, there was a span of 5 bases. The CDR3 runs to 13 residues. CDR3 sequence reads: CASSYQGNTEAFF. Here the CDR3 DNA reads TGTGCCAGCAGTTACCAGGGGAACACTGAAGCTTTCTTT.

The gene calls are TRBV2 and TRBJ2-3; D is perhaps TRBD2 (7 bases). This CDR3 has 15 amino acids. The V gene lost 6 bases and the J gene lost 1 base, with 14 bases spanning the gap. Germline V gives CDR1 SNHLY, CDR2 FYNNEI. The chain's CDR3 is CASSFKGGGTDTQYF. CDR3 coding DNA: TGTGCCAGCAGCTTTAAAGGGGGGGGCACAGATACGCAGTATTTT.

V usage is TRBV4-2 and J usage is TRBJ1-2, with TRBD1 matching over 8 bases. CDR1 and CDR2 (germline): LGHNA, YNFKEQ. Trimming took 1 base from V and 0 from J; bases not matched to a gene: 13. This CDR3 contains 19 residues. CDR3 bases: TGTGCCAGCAGCCAAGGTAACGACAGGGGCCTAATCTCTAACTATGGCTACACCTTC. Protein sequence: CASSQGNDRGLISNYGYTF.

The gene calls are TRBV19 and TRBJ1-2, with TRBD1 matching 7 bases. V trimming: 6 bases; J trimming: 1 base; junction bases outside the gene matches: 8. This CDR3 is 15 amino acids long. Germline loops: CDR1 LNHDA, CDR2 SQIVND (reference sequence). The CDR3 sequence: CASSYGTAHNYGYTF. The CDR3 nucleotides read TGTGCCAGTAGCTATGGGACAGCCCATAACTATGGCTACACCTTC.

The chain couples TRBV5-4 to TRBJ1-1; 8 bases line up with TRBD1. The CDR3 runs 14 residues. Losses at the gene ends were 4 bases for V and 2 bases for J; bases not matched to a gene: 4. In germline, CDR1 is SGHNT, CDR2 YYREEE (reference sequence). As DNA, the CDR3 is TGTGCCAGCAGCCAGGGACAGGCAAACACTGAAGCTTTCTTT. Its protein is CASSQGQANTEAFF.

In DNA, the CDR3 is TGCAGTGCTAGTGGCAGCTCCTACGAGCAGTACTTC. This encodes CSASGSSYEQYF. The chain has TRBV20-1 and TRBJ2-7; D uncertain. This CDR3 comprises 12 residues. Germline CDR1 DFQATT, CDR2 SNEGSKA (reference sequence). V was clipped by 3 bases and J by 0 bases, with 6 bases between them.

DNA for the CDR3: TGTGCCAGCAGTGAAGGGCTAGCACAGAATACGCAGTATTTT. Its translation: CASSEGLAQNTQYF. The chain is built from TRBV2 and TRBJ2-3; tentative D call: TRBD2 (5 bases). V gave up 1 base and J gave up 7 bases, with 12 bases separating them. CDR1 SNHLY and CDR2 FYNNEI come from the germline V gene. The CDR3 runs to 14 residues.

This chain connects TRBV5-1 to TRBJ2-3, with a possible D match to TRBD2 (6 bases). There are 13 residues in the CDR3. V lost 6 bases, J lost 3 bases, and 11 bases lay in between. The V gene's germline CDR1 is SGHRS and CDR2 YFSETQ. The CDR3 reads CASKAGRTDTQYF. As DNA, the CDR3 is TGCGCCAGCAAGGCAGGGAGGACAGATACGCAGTATTTT.

The CDR3 bases are TGTGCCAGAAGCTTTGGACAGTTAGTAGAAAAACTGTTTTTT. Its translation: CARSFGQLVEKLFF. This sequence joins TRBV5-3 and TRBJ1-4, with D perhaps TRBD1 (6 bases). TRBV5-3 is classed as an ORF, of uncertain function. V shed 2 bases and J shed 8 bases, with 13 bases lying between them. The CDR3 covers 14 residues.

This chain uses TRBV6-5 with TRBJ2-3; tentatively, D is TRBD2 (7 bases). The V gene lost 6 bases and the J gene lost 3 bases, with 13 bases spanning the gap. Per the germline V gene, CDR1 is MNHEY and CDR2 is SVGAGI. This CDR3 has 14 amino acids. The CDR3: CASRQGGRTDTQYF. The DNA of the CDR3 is TGTGCCAGCAGACAGGGAGGGAGAACAGATACGCAGTATTTT.

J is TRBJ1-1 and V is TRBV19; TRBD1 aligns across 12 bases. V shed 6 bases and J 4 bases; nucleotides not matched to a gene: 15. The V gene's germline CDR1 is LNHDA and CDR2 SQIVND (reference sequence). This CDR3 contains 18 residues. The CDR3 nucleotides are TGTGCCAGTAGAACCCTTCAGGGGGACAGGGGGCTAGGCACTGAAGCTTTCTTT. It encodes CASRTLQGDRGLGTEAFF.

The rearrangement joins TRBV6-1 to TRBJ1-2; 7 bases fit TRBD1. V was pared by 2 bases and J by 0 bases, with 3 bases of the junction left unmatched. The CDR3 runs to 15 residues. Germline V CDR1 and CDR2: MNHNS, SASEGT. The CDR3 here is CASSERTGSNYGYTF. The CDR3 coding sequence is TGTGCCAGCAGTGAAAGGACAGGTTCTAACTATGGCTACACCTTC.

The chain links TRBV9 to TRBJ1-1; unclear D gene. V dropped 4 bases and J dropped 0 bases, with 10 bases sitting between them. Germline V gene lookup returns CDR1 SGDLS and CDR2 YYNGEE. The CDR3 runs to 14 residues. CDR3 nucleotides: TGTGCCAGCAGCAGAGATGTCCTGAACACTGAAGCTTTCTTT. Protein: CASSRDVLNTEAFF.

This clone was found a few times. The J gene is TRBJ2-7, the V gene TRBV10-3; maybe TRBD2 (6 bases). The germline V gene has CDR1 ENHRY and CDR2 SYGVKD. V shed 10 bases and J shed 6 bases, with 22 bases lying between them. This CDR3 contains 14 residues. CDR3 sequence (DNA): TGTGCCACTAAAGGGACTCCCCTGGCGGGCGAGCAGTACTTC. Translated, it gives CATKGTPLAGEQYF.